Each of the 3 T cell receptor beta chains below was sequenced from the same sample in a study of blood T cell repertoires in COVID-19. Data came from immunoSEQ multiplex PCR; TCRdb stores just in-frame clones and leaves some out. The table includes fewer than 130,000 clones, over 75% detected once. Sequencing was performed on peripheral blood. These receptors originate from a man aged 65 to 79 with active or convalescent COVID-19.

V usage is TRBV12-5 and J usage is TRBJ2-2; 8 positions match TRBD2. J lost 5 bases, V lost 5 bases, and 10 bases had no gene match. CDR1 and CDR2 from the germline V gene are LGHNT and FRNRAP. The CDR3 consists of 16 residues. The CDR3 loop is CASGLPGLVFTGELFF. CDR3 sequence (DNA): TGTGCTAGTGGTCTTCCGGGACTAGTTTTTACCGGGGAGCTGTTTTTT.

This clone was recorded a few times. The rearrangement uses TRBV28 and TRBJ1-1, with 7 bases lining up with TRBD1. V lost 5 bases and J lost 6; bases outside the gene matches: 9. In germline, CDR1 is MDHEN, CDR2 SYDVKM. The CDR3 covers 14 residues. CDR3 sequence: CASSPLGTGAEAFF. The CDR3, as DNA: TGTGCCAGCAGTCCTCTTGGCACAGGGGCTGAAGCTTTCTTT.

The chain couples TRBV7-8 to TRBJ1-5; 10 bases align to TRBD1. The trim removed 4 bases at V and 1 base at J, leaving 4 bases unmatched. In germline, CDR1 is SGHVS, CDR2 FQNEAQ. This CDR3 region has 16 residues. The CDR3, as DNA: TGTGCCAGCAGCTCCGGGACAGGGGCGAGCAATCAGCCCCAGCATTTT. Its translation: CASSSGTGASNQPQHF. The variable domain in full, with the rest retrieved from reference TRBV7-8 and TRBJ1-5, is GAGVSQSPRYKVAKRGQDVALRCDPISGHVSLFWYQQALGQGPEFLTYFQNEAQLDKSGLPSDRFFAERPEGSVSTLKIQRTQQEDSAVYLCASSSGTGASNQPQHFGDGTRLSIL.